This TCR beta chain was observed in a study of T cells after yellow fever vaccination. Overall study findings and caveats: Detected again after the booster were most primary-vaccination clones, at almost 97% CD4 and approximately 87% CD8. High-abundance clonotypes from the bulk population could contaminate FACS-sorted repertoires. Although the secondary response was weaker, it peaked faster, at day 5 versus 15.

The V end lost 0 bases, the J end lost 1 base, and 12 bases lay between the germline ends. Germline CDR1 reads SGHTA; CDR2 reads FQGNSA. The length of the CDR3 is 16 residues. The authors made TCR cDNA by 5'RACE template switching, adding a universal primer site and UMIs. One entry per CDR3 protein, called by TCRdb with MiXCR from the 5' RACE reads. Of 110,000 to 150,000 distinct CDR3 sequences listed, just over 6.5% are singletons. At least ten counts were recorded for this clonotype. Its target is unknown. The receptor comes from a man younger than 40 who received the YFV17D yellow fever vaccine. J is TRBJ2-5 and V is TRBV7-2; no reliable D call. The specimen was CD4+ T cells sorted from PBMCs, collected 10 days after the yellow fever booster vaccination. The DNA of the CDR3 is TGTGCCAGCAGCTTAGCGGTTGGAAAGGCCCAAGAGACCCAGTACTTC. Residues: CASSLAVGKAQETQYF.